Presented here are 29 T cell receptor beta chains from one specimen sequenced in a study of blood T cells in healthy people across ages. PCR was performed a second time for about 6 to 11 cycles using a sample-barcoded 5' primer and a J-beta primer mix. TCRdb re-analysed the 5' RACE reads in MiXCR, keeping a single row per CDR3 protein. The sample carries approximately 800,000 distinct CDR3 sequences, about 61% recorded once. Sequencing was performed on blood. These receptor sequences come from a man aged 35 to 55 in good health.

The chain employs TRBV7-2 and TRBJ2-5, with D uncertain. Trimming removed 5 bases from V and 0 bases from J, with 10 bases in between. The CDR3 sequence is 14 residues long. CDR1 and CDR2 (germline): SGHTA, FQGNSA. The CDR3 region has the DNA TGTGCCAGCAGCCGTACAGCGAACCAAGAGACCCAGTACTTC. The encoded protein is CASSRTANQETQYF.

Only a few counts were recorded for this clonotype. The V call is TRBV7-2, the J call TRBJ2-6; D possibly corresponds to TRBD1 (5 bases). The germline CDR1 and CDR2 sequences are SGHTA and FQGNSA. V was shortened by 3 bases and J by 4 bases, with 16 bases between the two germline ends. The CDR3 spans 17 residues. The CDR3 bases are TGTGCCAGCAGCTTGGCAGGGCCCGCGAGGGGGGCCAACGTCCTGACTTTC. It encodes CASSLAGPARGANVLTF.

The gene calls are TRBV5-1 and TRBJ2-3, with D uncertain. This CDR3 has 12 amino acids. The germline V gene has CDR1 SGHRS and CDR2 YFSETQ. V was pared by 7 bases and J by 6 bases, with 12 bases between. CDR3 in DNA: TGCGCCAGCTCGATAGATAAGGATACGCAGTATTTT. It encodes CASSIDKDTQYF.

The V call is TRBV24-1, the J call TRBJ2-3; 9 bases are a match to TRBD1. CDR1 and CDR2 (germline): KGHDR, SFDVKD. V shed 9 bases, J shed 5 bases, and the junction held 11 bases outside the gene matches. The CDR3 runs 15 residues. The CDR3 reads CATEAPGTGLDTQYF. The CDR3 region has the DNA TGTGCCACCGAGGCCCCCGGGACAGGGTTAGATACGCAGTATTTT.

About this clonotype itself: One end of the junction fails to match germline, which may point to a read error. CDR3 sequence (DNA): TGCAGCGCTGAAAGGTCCCCGGGGACCCAGTACTTC. Translated, it gives CSAERSPGTQYF. J is TRBJ2-5 and V is TRBV29-1; D is unresolved. This CDR3 region has 12 residues. The germline gives CDR1 SQVTM, CDR2 ANQGSEA.

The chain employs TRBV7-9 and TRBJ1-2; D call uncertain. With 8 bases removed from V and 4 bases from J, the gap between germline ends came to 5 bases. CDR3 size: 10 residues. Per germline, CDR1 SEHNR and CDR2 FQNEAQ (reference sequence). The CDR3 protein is CASGGYGYTF. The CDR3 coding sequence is TGTGCCAGCGGCGGCTATGGCTACACCTTC. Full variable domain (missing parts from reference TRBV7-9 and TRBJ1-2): DTGVSQNPRHKITKRGQNVTFRCDPISEHNRLYWYRQTLGQGPEFLTYFQNEAQLEKSRLLSDRFSAERPKGSFSTLEIQRTEQGDSAMYLCASGGYGYTFGSGTRLTVV.

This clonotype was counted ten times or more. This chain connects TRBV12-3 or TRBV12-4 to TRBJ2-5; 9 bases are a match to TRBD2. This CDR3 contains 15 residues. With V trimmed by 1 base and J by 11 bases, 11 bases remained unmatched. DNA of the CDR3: TGTGCCAGCAGTTTAGATGCTAGCGGGGTCAATGAGCAGTACTTC. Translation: CASSLDASGVNEQYF.

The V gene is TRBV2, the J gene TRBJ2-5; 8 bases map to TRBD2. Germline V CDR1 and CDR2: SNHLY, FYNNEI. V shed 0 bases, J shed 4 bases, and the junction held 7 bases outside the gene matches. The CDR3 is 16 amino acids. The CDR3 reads CASSEARLAGVETQYF. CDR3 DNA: TGTGCCAGCAGTGAAGCGCGCCTAGCGGGCGTAGAGACCCAGTACTTC.

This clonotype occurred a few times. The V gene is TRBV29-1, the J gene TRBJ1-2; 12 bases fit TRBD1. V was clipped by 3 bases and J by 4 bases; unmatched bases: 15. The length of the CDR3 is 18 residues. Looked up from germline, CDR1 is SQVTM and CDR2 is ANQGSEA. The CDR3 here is CSVDQVGTGGEWAYGYTF. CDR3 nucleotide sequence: TGCAGCGTTGATCAGGTGGGGACAGGGGGCGAATGGGCCTATGGCTACACCTTC.

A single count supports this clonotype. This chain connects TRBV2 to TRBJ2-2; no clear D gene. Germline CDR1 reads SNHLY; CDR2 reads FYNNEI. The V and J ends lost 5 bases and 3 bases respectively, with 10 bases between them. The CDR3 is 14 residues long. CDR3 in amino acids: CASSSLIYTGELFF. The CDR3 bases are TGTGCCAGCAGTTCCCTTATTTACACCGGGGAGCTGTTTTTT.

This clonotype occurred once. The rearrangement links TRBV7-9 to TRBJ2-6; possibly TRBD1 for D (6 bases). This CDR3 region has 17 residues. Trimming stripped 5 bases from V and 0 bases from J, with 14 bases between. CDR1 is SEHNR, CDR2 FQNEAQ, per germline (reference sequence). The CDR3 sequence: CASSQGSPVSGANVLTF. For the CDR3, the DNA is TGTGCCAGCAGCCAGGGGTCGCCGGTCTCTGGGGCCAACGTCCTGACTTTC.

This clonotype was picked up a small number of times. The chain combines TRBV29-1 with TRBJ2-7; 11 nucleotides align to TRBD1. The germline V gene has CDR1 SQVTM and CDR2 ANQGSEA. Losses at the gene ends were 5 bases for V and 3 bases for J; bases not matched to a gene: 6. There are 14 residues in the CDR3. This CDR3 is CSVSPGQGVYEQYF. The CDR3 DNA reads TGCAGCGTTTCCCCGGGACAGGGGGTCTACGAGCAGTACTTC.

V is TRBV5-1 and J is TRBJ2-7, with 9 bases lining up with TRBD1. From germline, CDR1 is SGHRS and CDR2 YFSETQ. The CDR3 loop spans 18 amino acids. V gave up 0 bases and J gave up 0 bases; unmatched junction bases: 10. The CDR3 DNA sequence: TGCGCCAGCAGCTTGGCCGCGGGACAGGGACTGATCTCCTACGAGCAGTACTTC. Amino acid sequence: CASSLAAGQGLISYEQYF.

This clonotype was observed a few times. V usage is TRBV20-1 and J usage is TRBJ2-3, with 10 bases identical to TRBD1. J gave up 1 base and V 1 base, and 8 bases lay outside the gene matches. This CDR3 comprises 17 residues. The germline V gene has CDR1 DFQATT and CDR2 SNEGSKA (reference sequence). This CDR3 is CSARAGTGVPRTDTQYF. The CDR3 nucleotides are TGCAGTGCTAGAGCAGGGACAGGGGTTCCCCGCACAGATACGCAGTATTTT.

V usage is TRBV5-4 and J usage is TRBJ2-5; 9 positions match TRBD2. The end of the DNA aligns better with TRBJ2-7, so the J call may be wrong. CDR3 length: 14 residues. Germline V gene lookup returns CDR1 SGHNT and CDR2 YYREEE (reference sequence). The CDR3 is CASSLGGRAGEQYF. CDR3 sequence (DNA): TGTGCCAGCAGCTTGGGCGGGAGGGCCGGCGAGCAGTACTTC.

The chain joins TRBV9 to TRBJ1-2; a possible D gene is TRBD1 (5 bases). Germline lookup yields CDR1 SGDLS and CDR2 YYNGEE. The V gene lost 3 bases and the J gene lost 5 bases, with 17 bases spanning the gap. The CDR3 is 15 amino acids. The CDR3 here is CASSATLGGPYGYTF. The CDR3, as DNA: TGTGCCAGCAGCGCCACTCTCGGGGGTCCTTATGGCTACACCTTC.

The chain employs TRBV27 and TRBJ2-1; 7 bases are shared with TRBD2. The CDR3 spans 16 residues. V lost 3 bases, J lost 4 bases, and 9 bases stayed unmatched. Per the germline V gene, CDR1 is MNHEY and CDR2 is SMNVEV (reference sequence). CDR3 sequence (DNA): TGTGCCAGCAGTTTTCTGGCGGGAGACTCTTACAATGAGCAGTTCTTC. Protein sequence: CASSFLAGDSYNEQFF.

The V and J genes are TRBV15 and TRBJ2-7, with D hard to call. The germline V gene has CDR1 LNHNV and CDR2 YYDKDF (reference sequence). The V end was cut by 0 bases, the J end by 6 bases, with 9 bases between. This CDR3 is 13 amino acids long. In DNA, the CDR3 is TGTGCCACCAGCAGAGATCGGGCCAGCGAGCAGTACTTC. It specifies CATSRDRASEQYF.

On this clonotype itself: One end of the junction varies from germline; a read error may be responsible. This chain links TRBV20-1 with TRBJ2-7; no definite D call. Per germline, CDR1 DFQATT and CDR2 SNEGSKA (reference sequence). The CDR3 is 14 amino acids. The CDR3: CSARGQVGSREQYF. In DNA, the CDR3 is TGCAGTGCCAGAGGCCAAGTTGGCTCGCGGGAGCAGTACTTC.

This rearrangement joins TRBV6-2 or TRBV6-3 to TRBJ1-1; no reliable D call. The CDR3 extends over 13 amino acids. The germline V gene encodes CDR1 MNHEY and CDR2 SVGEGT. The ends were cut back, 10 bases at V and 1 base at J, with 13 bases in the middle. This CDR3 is CATRFGANTEAFF. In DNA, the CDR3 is TGTGCCACCCGGTTTGGCGCGAACACTGAAGCTTTCTTT.

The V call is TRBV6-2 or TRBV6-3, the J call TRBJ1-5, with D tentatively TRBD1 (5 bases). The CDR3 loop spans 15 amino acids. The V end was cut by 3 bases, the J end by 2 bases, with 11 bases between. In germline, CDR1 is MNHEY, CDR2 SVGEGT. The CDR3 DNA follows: TGTGCCAGCAGTTATTGGGCGGGGGGCAATCAGCCCCAGCATTTT. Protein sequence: CASSYWAGGNQPQHF.

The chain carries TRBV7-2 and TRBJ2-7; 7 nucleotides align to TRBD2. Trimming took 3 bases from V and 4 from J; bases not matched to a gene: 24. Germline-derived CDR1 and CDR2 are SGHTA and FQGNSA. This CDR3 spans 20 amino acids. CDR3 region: CASSFLKAGAVNILRYEQYF. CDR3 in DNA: TGTGCCAGCAGCTTCTTAAAGGCGGGAGCTGTAAACATACTGCGATACGAGCAGTACTTC.

DNA for the CDR3: TGCGCCAGCAGCTTGGAAGCAGGGATGAAAAACATTCAGTACTTC. Amino acids: CASSLEAGMKNIQYF. The J gene is TRBJ2-4, the V gene TRBV5-1, with a tentative D call TRBD1 (5 bases). V was pared by 0 bases and J by 4 bases, with 11 bases between. CDR3 length equals 15 residues. From germline, CDR1 is SGHRS and CDR2 YFSETQ.

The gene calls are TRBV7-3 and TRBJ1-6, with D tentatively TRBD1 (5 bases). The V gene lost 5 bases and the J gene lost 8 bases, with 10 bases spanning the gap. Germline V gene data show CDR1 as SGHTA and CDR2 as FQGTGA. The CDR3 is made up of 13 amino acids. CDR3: CASSRGIDSPLHF. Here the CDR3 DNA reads TGTGCCAGCAGCCGGGGCATTGATTCACCCCTCCACTTT.

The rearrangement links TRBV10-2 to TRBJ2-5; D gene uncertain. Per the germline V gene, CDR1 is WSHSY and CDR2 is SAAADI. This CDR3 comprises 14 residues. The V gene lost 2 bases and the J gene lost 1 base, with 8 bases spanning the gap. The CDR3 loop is CASSEASPQETQYF. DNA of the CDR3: TGCGCCAGCAGTGAGGCATCACCCCAAGAGACCCAGTACTTC.

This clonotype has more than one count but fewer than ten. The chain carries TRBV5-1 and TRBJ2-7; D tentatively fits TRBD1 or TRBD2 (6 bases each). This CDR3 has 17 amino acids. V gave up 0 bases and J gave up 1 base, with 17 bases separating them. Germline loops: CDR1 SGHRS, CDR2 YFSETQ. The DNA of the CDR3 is TGCGCCAGCAGCTTGGCCAGGGGCGGGGACGCATCCTACGAGCAGTACTTC. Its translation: CASSLARGGDASYEQYF.

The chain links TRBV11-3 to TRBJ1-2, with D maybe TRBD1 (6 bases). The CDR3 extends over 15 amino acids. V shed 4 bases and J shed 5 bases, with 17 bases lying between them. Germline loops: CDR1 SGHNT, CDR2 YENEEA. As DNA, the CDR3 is TGTGCCAGCAGCTCACAGGGCCAAACTCAATATGGCTACACCTTC. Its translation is CASSSQGQTQYGYTF.

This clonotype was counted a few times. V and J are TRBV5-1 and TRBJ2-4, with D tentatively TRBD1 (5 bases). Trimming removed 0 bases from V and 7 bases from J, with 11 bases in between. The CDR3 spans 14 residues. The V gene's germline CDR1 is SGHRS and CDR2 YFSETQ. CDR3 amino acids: CASSLAPQGNIQYF. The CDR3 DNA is TGCGCCAGCAGCTTGGCCCCCCAGGGCAACATTCAGTACTTC.

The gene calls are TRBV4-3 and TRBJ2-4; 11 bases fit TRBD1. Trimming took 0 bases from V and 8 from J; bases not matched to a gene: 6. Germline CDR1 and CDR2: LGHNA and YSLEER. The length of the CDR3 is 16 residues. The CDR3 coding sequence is TGCGCCAGCAGCCAAGAGGGGGGACAGGGGGTGGACATTCAGTACTTC. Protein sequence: CASSQEGGQGVDIQYF.